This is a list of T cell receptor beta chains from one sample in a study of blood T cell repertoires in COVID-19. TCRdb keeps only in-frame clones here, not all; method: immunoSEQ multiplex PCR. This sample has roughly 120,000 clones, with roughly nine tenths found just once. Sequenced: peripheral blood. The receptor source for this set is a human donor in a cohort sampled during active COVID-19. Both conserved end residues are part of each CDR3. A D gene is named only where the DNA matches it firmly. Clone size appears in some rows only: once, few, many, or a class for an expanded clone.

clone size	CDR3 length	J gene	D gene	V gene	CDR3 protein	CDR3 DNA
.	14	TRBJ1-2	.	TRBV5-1	CASSLEVGPGGYTF	TGCGCCAGCAGCTTGGAGGTGGGGCCGGGTGGCTACACCTTC
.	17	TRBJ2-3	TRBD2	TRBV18	CASSPQNQGLGIDTQYF	TGTGCCAGCTCACCCCAGAATCAGGGACTAGGAATAGATACGCAGTATTTT
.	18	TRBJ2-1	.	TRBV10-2	CASSEPNPLGHRYNEQFF	TGCGCCAGCAGTGAGCCGAACCCTCTTGGGCACCGTTACAATGAGCAGTTCTTC
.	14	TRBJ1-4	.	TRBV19	CASSILTANEKLFF	TGTGCCAGTAGTATATTAACAGCTAATGAAAAACTGTTTTTT
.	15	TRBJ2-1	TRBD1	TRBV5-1	CASSSDRGSVNEQFF	TGCGCCAGCAGCTCGGACAGGGGGTCTGTCAATGAGCAGTTCTTC
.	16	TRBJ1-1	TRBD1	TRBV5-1	CASSLDTGEMNTEAFF	TGCGCCAGCAGCTTGGATACAGGGGAAATGAACACTGAAGCTTTCTTT
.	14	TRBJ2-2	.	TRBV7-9	CASSLRRGSGELFF	TGTGCCAGCAGCTTAAGAAGGGGATCCGGGGAGCTGTTTTTT
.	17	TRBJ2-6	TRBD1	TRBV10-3	CAISPTGAGSGANVLTF	TGTGCCATCAGCCCTACAGGGGCGGGCTCTGGGGCCAACGTCCTGACTTTC
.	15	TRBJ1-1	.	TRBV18	CASFPMGAMNTEAFF	TGTGCCAGTTTCCCCATGGGAGCCATGAACACTGAAGCTTTCTTT
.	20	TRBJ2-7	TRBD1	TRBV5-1	CASSSGTGESSGTNHYEQYF	TGCGCCAGCAGCTCCGGGACAGGGGAATCGAGCGGGACTAACCACTACGAGCAGTACTTC
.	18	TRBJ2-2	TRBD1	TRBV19	CASSIKDRGLFKVGELFF	TGTGCCAGTAGTATCAAGGACAGGGGGCTTTTTAAGGTCGGGGAGCTGTTTTTT
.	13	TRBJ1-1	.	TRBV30	CAWSPRGNTEAFF	TGTGCCTGGAGTCCCAGGGGCAACACTGAAGCTTTCTTT
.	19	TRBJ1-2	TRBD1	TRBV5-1	CASSLDVVRGPAQVAGYTF	TGCGCCAGCAGCTTGGACGTGGTCAGGGGGCCCGCTCAGGTTGCGGGCTACACCTTC
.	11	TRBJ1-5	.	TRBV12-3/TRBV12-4	CASRNGEPQHF	TGTGCCAGCAGGAACGGGGAGCCCCAGCATTTT
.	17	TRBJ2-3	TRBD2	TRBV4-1	CASSHVLAGDSTDTQYF	TGCGCCAGCAGCCACGTACTAGCGGGAGATAGCACAGATACGCAGTATTTT
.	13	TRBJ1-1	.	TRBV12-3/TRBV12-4	CASSRQLNTEAFF	TGTGCCAGCAGTCGACAGCTGAACACTGAAGCTTTCTTT
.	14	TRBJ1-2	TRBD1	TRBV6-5	CASRPGQAYYGYTF	TGTGCCAGCCGCCCGGGACAGGCCTACTATGGCTACACCTTC
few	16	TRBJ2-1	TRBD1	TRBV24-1	CATSDLAGQGFNEQFF	TGTGCCACCAGTGATTTGGCTGGACAGGGGTTCAATGAGCAGTTCTTC
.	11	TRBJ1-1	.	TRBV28	CASSIQYEAFF	TGTGCCAGCAGTATTCAGTATGAAGCTTTCTTT
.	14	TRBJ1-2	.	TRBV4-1	CASSQGAGFRGYTF	TGCGCCAGCAGCCAAGGGGCGGGGTTCCGAGGCTACACCTTC